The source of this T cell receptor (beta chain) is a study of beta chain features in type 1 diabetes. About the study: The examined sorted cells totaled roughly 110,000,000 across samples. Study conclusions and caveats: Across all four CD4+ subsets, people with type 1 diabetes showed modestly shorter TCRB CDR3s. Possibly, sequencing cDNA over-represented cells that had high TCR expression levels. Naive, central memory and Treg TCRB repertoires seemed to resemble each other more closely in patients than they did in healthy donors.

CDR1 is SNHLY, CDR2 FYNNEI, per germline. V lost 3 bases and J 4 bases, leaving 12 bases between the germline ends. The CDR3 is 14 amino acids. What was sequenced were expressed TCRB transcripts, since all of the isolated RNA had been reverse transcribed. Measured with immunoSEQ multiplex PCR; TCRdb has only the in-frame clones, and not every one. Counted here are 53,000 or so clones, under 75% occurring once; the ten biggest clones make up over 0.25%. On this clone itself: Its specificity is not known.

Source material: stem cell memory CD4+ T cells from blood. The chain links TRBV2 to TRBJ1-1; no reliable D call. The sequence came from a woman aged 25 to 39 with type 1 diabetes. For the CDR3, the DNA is TGTGCCAGCAGTGATAAGTCTGCCGGCACTGAAGCTTTCTTT. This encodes CASSDKSAGTEAFF. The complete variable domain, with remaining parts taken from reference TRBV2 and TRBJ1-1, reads EPEVTQTPSHQVTQMGQEVILRCVPISNHLYFYWYRQILGQKVEFLVSFYNNEISEKSEIFDDQFSVERPDGSNFTLKIRSTKLEDSAMYFCASSDKSAGTEAFFGQGTRLTVV.